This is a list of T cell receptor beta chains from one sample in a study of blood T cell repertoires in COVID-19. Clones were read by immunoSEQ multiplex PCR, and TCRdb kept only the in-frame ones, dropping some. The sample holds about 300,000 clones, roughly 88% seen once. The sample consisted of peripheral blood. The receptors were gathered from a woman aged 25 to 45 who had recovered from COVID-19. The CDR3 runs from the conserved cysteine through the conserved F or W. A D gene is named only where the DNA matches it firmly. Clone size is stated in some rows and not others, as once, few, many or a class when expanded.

cdr3_nt: TGTGCCAGCAGCTACCCGGGGGGAAGTCCCTACTACGAGCAGTACTTC; cdr3_aa: CASSYPGGSPYYEQYF; j_call: TRBJ2-7; v_call: TRBV5-5; clone_size: once; cdr3_length: 16; d_call: TRBD2
cdr3_nt: TGTGCCATCGGGACAAGCCCTACTACCGCTACGGATGAGCAGTTCTTC; cdr3_aa: CAIGTSPTTATDEQFF; j_call: TRBJ2-1; v_call: TRBV10-3; clone_size: once; cdr3_length: 16; d_call: NA
cdr3_nt: TGTGCCACCAGTGATTTGGGACAGGGGTTAGGAGAGACCCAGTACTTC; cdr3_aa: CATSDLGQGLGETQYF; j_call: TRBJ2-5; v_call: TRBV24-1; clone_size: NA; cdr3_length: 16; d_call: TRBD1
cdr3_nt: TGTGCCAGCAGCTATGGGACAGGGCAACAGCCCCAGCATTTT; cdr3_aa: CASSYGTGQQPQHF; j_call: TRBJ1-5; v_call: TRBV7-9; clone_size: NA; cdr3_length: 14; d_call: TRBD1
cdr3_nt: TGTGCCATACGGGACAACTCTTACGATGAGCAGTTCTTC; cdr3_aa: CAIRDNSYDEQFF; j_call: TRBJ2-1; v_call: TRBV7-9; clone_size: once; cdr3_length: 13; d_call: NA
cdr3_nt: TGTGCCAGCAGCCAAGATGGGGGGAGAGGCTACACCTTC; cdr3_aa: CASSQDGGRGYTF; j_call: TRBJ1-2; v_call: TRBV3-1/TRBV3-2; clone_size: NA; cdr3_length: 13; d_call: NA
cdr3_nt: TGTGCCAGCAGCCCCGGAGGGATGAACACCGGGGAGCTGTTTTTT; cdr3_aa: CASSPGGMNTGELFF; j_call: TRBJ2-2; v_call: TRBV7-3; clone_size: NA; cdr3_length: 15; d_call: NA
cdr3_nt: TGTGCCAGCGCGGCGTTCTCTGGAAACACCATATATTTT; cdr3_aa: CASAAFSGNTIYF; j_call: TRBJ1-3; v_call: TRBV2; clone_size: NA; cdr3_length: 13; d_call: NA
cdr3_nt: TGTGCCTGGGACAGGGGACTCCCTACTGGCGAGCAGTACTTC; cdr3_aa: CAWDRGLPTGEQYF; j_call: TRBJ2-7; v_call: TRBV30; clone_size: NA; cdr3_length: 14; d_call: TRBD1
cdr3_nt: TGTGCCAGCAGCACTGGACAGGGACGGGTCCCCCTCCACTTT; cdr3_aa: CASSTGQGRVPLHF; j_call: TRBJ1-6; v_call: TRBV5-8; clone_size: NA; cdr3_length: 14; d_call: TRBD1
cdr3_nt: TGTGCCAGCGGTATCTCGGGGACTAACTCACCCCTCCACTTT; cdr3_aa: CASGISGTNSPLHF; j_call: TRBJ1-6; v_call: TRBV5-5; clone_size: NA; cdr3_length: 14; d_call: NA
cdr3_nt: TGTGCCAGCAGGGACAGTGACTCCTATGGCTACACCTTC; cdr3_aa: CASRDSDSYGYTF; j_call: TRBJ1-2; v_call: TRBV27; clone_size: NA; cdr3_length: 13; d_call: NA
cdr3_nt: TGTGCCAGCAGTATATCCAGGTTATGGCACCAAGAGACCCAGTACTTC; cdr3_aa: CASSISRLWHQETQYF; j_call: TRBJ2-5; v_call: TRBV28; clone_size: NA; cdr3_length: 16; d_call: NA
cdr3_nt: TGTGCCACCCAAACAGGGGGACCGAGGAATGAGCAGTTCTTC; cdr3_aa: CATQTGGPRNEQFF; j_call: TRBJ2-1; v_call: TRBV2; clone_size: NA; cdr3_length: 14; d_call: TRBD1
cdr3_nt: TGTGCCAGCAGCTTCCACACCGTGACAAAGCTGGCCTACAATGAGCAGTTCTTC; cdr3_aa: CASSFHTVTKLAYNEQFF; j_call: TRBJ2-1; v_call: TRBV11-2; clone_size: NA; cdr3_length: 18; d_call: NA
cdr3_nt: TGTGCCAGCAGGGGGGACAGGGACATACATGAGCAGTTCTTC; cdr3_aa: CASRGDRDIHEQFF; j_call: TRBJ2-1; v_call: TRBV28; clone_size: NA; cdr3_length: 14; d_call: TRBD1
cdr3_nt: TGTGCCAGCAGCTTACCTTCCAATGAGCAGTTCTTC; cdr3_aa: CASSLPSNEQFF; j_call: TRBJ2-1; v_call: TRBV13; clone_size: NA; cdr3_length: 12; d_call: NA
cdr3_nt: TGTGCCAGTAGATCGCCCGGCGGGGGGCAGTACTTC; cdr3_aa: CASRSPGGGQYF; j_call: TRBJ2-7; v_call: TRBV19; clone_size: NA; cdr3_length: 12; d_call: TRBD2
cdr3_nt: TGTGCCAGCCAGCGGGGGCGGGCCTACGAGCAGTACTTC; cdr3_aa: CASQRGRAYEQYF; j_call: TRBJ2-7; v_call: TRBV19; clone_size: NA; cdr3_length: 13; d_call: TRBD2
cdr3_nt: TGTGCCAGCAGCATTAGCGGGGGGGCTTTCACCGGGGAGCTGTTTTTT; cdr3_aa: CASSISGGAFTGELFF; j_call: TRBJ2-2; v_call: TRBV7-9; clone_size: NA; cdr3_length: 16; d_call: TRBD2